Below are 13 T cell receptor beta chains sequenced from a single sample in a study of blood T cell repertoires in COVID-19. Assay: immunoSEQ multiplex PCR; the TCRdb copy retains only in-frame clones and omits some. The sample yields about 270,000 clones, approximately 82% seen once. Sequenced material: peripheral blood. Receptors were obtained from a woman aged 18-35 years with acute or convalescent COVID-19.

The CDR3 protein is CASSPGFWPTPLHF. CDR3 nucleotide sequence: TGTGCCAGCAGCCCAGGTTTTTGGCCGACACCCCTCCACTTT. This chain connects TRBV11-2 to TRBJ1-6; the D is unclear. Trimming shortened V by 5 bases and J by 11 bases, and 16 bases separated the two germline ends. Per germline, CDR1 SGHAT and CDR2 FQNNGV. The CDR3 loop spans 14 amino acids.

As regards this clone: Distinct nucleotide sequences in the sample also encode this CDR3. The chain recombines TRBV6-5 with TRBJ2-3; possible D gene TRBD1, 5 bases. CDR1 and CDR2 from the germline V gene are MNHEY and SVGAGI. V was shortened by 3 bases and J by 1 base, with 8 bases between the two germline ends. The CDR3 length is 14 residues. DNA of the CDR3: TGTGCCAGCAGTTATAGGGGTGGCACAGATACGCAGTATTTT. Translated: CASSYRGGTDTQYF.

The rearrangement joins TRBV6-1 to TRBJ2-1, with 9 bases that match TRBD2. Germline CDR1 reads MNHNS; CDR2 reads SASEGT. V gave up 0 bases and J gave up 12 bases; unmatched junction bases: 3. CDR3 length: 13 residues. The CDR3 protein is CASSEASGSSQFF. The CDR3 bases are TGTGCCAGCAGTGAAGCTAGCGGGAGTTCGCAGTTCTTC.

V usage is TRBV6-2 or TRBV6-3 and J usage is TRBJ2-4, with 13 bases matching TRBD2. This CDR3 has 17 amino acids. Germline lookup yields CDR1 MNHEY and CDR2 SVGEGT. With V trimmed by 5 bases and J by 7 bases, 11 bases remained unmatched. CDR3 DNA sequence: TGTGCCAGCAGTCAAGGACTAGCGGGAGCGCCGGGGAACATTCAGTACTTC. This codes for CASSQGLAGAPGNIQYF.

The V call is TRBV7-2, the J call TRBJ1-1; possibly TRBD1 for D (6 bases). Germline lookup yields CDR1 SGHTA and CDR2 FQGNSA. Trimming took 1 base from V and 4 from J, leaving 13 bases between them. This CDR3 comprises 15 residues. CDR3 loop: CASSLGQVRRTEAFF. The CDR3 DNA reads TGTGCCAGCAGCTTAGGACAGGTCCGGCGCACTGAAGCTTTCTTT. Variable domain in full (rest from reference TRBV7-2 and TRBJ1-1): GAGVSQSPSNKVTEKGKDVELRCDPISGHTALYWYRQSLGQGLEFLIYFQGNSAPDKSGLPSDRFSAERTGGSVSTLTIQRTQQEDSAVYLCASSLGQVRRTEAFFGQGTRLTVV.

CDR3 sequence reads: CASSPGYTSGRSDTQYF. The CDR3 DNA reads TGCGCCAGCAGCCCCGGATACACTAGCGGGAGGTCAGATACGCAGTATTTT. The chain joins TRBV5-1 to TRBJ2-3; 12 positions match TRBD2. CDR3 size: 17 residues. Germline CDR1 is SGHRS and CDR2 is YFSETQ. Losses at the gene ends were 4 bases for V and 4 bases for J; bases not matched to a gene: 10.

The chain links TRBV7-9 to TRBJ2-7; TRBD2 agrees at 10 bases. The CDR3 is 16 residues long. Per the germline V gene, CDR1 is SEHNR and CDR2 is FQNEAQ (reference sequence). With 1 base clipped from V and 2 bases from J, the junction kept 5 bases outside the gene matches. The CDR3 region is CASSLERTSGPYEQYF. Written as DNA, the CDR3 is TGTGCCAGCAGCTTAGAACGGACTAGCGGCCCCTACGAGCAGTACTTC.

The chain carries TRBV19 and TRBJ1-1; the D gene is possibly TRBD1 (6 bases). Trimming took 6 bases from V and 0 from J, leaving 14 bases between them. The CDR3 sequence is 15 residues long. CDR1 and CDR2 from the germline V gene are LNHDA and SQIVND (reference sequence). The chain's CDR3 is CASRTGEFMNTEAFF. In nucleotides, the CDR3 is TGTGCCAGTAGGACAGGCGAATTTATGAACACTGAAGCTTTCTTT.

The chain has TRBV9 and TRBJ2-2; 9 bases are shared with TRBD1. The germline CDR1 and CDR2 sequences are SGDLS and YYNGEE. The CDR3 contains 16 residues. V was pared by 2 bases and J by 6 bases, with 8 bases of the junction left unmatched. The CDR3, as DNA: TGTGCCAGCAGCGTGAGACAGGGGGTTTTTCCCGGGGAGCTGTTTTTT. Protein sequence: CASSVRQGVFPGELFF.

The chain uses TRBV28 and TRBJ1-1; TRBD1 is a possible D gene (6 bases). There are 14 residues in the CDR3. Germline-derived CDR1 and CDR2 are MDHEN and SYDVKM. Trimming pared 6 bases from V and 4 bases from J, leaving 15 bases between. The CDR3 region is CASSPLRDTTEAFF. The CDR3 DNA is TGTGCCAGCAGCCCCCTCCGGGACACCACTGAAGCTTTCTTT.

In DNA, the CDR3 is TGTGCCAGCAGCCCTGCCGGGACTAGAGATACGCAGTATTTT. This translates into CASSPAGTRDTQYF. The rearrangement uses TRBV11-3 and TRBJ2-3, with TRBD2 matching over 8 bases. The CDR3 is made up of 14 amino acids. Germline trimming cut 5 bases from V and 5 bases from J; bases unmatched to any gene: 6. The V gene's germline CDR1 is SGHNT and CDR2 YENEEA.

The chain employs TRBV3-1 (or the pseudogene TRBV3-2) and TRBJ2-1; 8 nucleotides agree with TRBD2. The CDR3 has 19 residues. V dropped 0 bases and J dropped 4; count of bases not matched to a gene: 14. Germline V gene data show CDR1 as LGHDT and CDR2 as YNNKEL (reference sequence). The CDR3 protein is CASSQDGGVVLAGYNEQFF. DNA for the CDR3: TGTGCCAGCAGCCAAGATGGAGGGGTGGTGCTAGCGGGTTACAATGAGCAGTTCTTC.

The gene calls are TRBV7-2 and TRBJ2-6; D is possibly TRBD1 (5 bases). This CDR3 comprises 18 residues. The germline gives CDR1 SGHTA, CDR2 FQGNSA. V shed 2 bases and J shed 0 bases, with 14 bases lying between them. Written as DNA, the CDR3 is TGTGCCAGCAGCTTACTCGGACAATGGAACTCTGGGGCCAACGTCCTGACTTTC. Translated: CASSLLGQWNSGANVLTF.